The source of this T cell receptor (beta chain) is a study of graft-versus-host responses after intestinal transplantation. This clone was counted only a few times. Method: immunoSEQ multiplex PCR; TCRdb's copy keeps in-frame clones and lacks some. The data hold 12,000 to 15,000 clones, with more than 30% observed a single time. Responders (around 200,000, CFSE-labeled) were co-plated with around 200,000 irradiated, violet-dye-labeled stimulators. Researchers sorted proliferating CFSE-low CD3+CD4+ and CD3+CD8+ responders once the reaction had finished. Sequences were derived from alloreactive CD8+ T cells from a mixed lymphocyte reaction culture, sampled before intestinal transplant. As to subset: CFSE-low proliferating T cells sorted from roughly 6-day pre-transplant mixed lymphocyte reaction (GvH or HvG direction). This sequence originates from a human patient who received an intestinal transplant.

DNA of the CDR3: TGTGCCAGCAGTGACAGGGCGGTGCAGCCCCAGCATTTT. This gives the protein CASSDRAVQPQHF. This chain connects TRBV6-1 to TRBJ1-5; D may be TRBD1 (5 bases). The V end lost 3 bases, the J end lost 7 bases, and 10 bases lay between the germline ends. Germline CDR1 reads MNHNS; CDR2 reads SASEGT. The CDR3 is 13 residues long.